Listed here are 10 T cell receptor beta chains from one sample, sequenced in a study of early T cells in non-severe SARS-CoV-2 infection. TCRdb reprocessed the 5' RACE reads with MiXCR, giving one entry per CDR3 protein. In the table there are more than 95,000 distinct CDR3 sequences, about 11% of which are singletons. Sequencing used whole blood, obtained at baseline. The receptor source for this set is an adult who was a healthcare worker with PCR-confirmed SARS-CoV-2 infection or an uninfected control (not recorded which).

There are a few counts of this clonotype. The chain combines TRBV6-2 or TRBV6-3 with TRBJ2-2; D may be TRBD2 (5 bases). V was shortened by 7 bases and J by 0 bases, with 6 bases between the two germline ends. The CDR3 spans 13 residues. Germline CDR1 reads MNHEY; CDR2 reads SVGEGT. CDR3 sequence: CASIGTNTGELFF. The CDR3, as DNA: TGTGCCAGCATCGGGACGAACACCGGGGAGCTGTTTTTT.

The chain has TRBV7-2 and TRBJ2-2; TRBD2 aligns across 7 bases. V shed 6 bases, J shed 7 bases, and the junction held 8 bases outside the gene matches. The germline CDR1 and CDR2 sequences are SGHTA and FQGNSA. The CDR3 runs to 14 residues. CDR3 bases: TGTGCCAGCAGAGAGCAGGGAGGGGACGGGGAGCTGTTTTTT. Encoded protein: CASREQGGDGELFF. Full variable domain (rest looked up from reference TRBV7-2 and TRBJ2-2): GAGVSQSPSNKVTEKGKDVELRCDPISGHTALYWYRQSLGQGLEFLIYFQGNSAPDKSGLPSDRFSAERTGGSVSTLTIQRTQQEDSAVYLCASREQGGDGELFFGEGSRLTVL.

This chain joins TRBV7-2 and TRBJ2-3, with a possible D match to TRBD1 (6 bases). This CDR3 is built from 17 residues. The germline CDR1 and CDR2 sequences are SGHTA and FQGNSA. The V end lost 1 base, the J end lost 1 base, and 15 bases lay between the germline ends. The CDR3 is CASSLETLGGGTDTQYF. CDR3 in DNA: TGTGCCAGCAGCTTAGAAACCCTAGGGGGAGGCACAGATACGCAGTATTTT. Using reference TRBV7-2 and TRBJ2-3 for the parts outside the CDR3, the full variable domain is GAGVSQSPSNKVTEKGKDVELRCDPISGHTALYWYRQSLGQGLEFLIYFQGNSAPDKSGLPSDRFSAERTGGSVSTLTIQRTQQEDSAVYLCASSLETLGGGTDTQYFGPGTRLTVL.

In this sample, this clonotype turned up many times. The CDR3 loop reads CASSTDTEQFF. The CDR3 region has the DNA TGCGCCAGCAGTACCGACACTGAGCAGTTCTTC. The chain combines TRBV5-1 with TRBJ2-1; D remains unclear. The CDR3 spans 11 residues. The germline V gene has CDR1 SGHRS and CDR2 YFSETQ. The V gene lost 5 bases and the J gene lost 9 bases, with 9 bases spanning the gap.

Many counts were recorded for this clonotype. This chain joins TRBV5-1 and TRBJ2-7; TRBD1 agrees at 7 bases. Germline V lookup: CDR1 SGHRS, CDR2 YFSETQ. The CDR3 loop spans 17 amino acids. After removal of 0 bases from V and 0 bases from J, the junction contained 9 bases not matched to a gene. CDR3 nucleotide sequence: TGCGCCAGCAGCTTGGTTACCGGGACAGAAAGCTCCTACGAGCAGTACTTC. Protein product: CASSLVTGTESSYEQYF.

This clonotype was detected many times. J is TRBJ2-1 and V is TRBV10-2, with unresolved D. Germline CDR1 is WSHSY and CDR2 is SAAADI. The CDR3 is 15 residues long. The V end lost 7 bases, the J end lost 0 bases, and 13 bases lay between the germline ends. CDR3 region: CASKMGASSYNEQFF. The CDR3 coding sequence is TGCGCCAGCAAGATGGGCGCGAGCTCCTACAATGAGCAGTTCTTC.

This clonotype was found many times. The gene calls are TRBV19 and TRBJ2-1, with D hard to call. This CDR3 is built from 12 residues. V was pared by 5 bases and J by 7 bases, with 9 bases between. Germline V gene lookup returns CDR1 LNHDA and CDR2 SQIVND (reference sequence). The CDR3 loop reads CASSLRPNEQFF. The CDR3 nucleotides read TGTGCCAGTAGTCTTAGACCGAATGAGCAGTTCTTC.

In its sample, this clonotype was seen a few times. The chain couples TRBV20-1 to TRBJ2-7; TRBD2 matches at 9 bases. V shed 4 bases and J 7 bases; nucleotides not matched to a gene: 11. CDR3 length equals 14 residues. From germline, CDR1 is DFQATT and CDR2 SNEGSKA (reference sequence). CDR3 DNA sequence: TGCAGTGCTAAGCAGCGGGGGGCCGAGTTGGAGCAGTACTTC. Its translation is CSAKQRGAELEQYF.

This clonotype was counted at least ten times. This rearrangement joins TRBV29-1 to TRBJ1-2; unclear D gene. Per germline, CDR1 SQVTM and CDR2 ANQGSEA. The CDR3 spans 13 residues. Trimming cost V 6 bases and J 4 bases, with 15 bases left between them. CDR3 in amino acids: CSVPRYRGYGYTF. Here the CDR3 DNA reads TGCAGCGTCCCCCGGTACCGGGGCTATGGCTACACCTTC.

The V gene is TRBV6-1, the J gene TRBJ1-2; D gene uncertain. V dropped 7 bases and J dropped 2 bases, with 5 bases sitting between them. This CDR3 has 11 residues. CDR1 is MNHNS and CDR2 is SASEGT in the germline V gene. Here the CDR3 reads CASTLNYGYTF. The DNA of the CDR3 is TGTGCCAGCACGCTCAACTATGGCTACACCTTC.